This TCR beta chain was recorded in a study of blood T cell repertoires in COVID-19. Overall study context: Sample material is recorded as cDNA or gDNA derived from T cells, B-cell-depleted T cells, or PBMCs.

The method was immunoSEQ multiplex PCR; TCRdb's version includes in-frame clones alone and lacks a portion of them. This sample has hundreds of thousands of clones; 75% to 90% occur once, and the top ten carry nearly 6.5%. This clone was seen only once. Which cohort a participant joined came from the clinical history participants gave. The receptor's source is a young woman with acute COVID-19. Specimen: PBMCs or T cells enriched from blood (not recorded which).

This CDR3 reads CASRFIGDSNQPQHF. The CDR3 coding sequence is TGTGCCAGCAGGTTTATCGGGGATAGCAATCAGCCCCAGCATTTT. This chain links TRBV27 with TRBJ1-5; no definite D call. The germline gives CDR1 MNHEY, CDR2 SMNVEV (reference sequence). The CDR3 consists of 15 residues. Trimming took off 6 bases at V and 0 bases at J, with 12 bases between the two ends.